Below, 28 T cell receptor beta chains from the same sample are listed, as sequenced in a study of yellow fever vaccine responses in identical twins. Using its own MiXCR run on the RT-PCR reads, TCRdb lists one record per CDR3 protein. The sample lists thousands of distinct CDR3 sequences, approximately 89% occurring once. The sequencing used T cells from blood (PBMCs), unsorted or a sorted subset (not recorded which), collected before or after yellow fever vaccination (not recorded which). These receptors came from a woman aged 18-30 years who received the yellow fever vaccine.

This chain uses TRBV2 with TRBJ2-1; D uncertain. The CDR3 extends over 11 amino acids. Looked up from germline, CDR1 is SNHLY and CDR2 is FYNNEI. The V gene lost 7 bases and the J gene lost 6 bases, with 7 bases spanning the gap. The CDR3 loop reads CASNGFNEQFF. The CDR3 nucleotides are TGTGCCAGCAATGGCTTCAATGAGCAGTTCTTC.

This clonotype came up once. The CDR3 region has the DNA TGTGCCAGCAGCGCCAGGACAACTGATAATTCACCCCTCCACTTT. Its translation: CASSARTTDNSPLHF. The genes are TRBV11-1 and TRBJ1-6, with TRBD1 as a possible D gene (5 bases). Germline V gene data show CDR1 as SGHAT and CDR2 as FQDESV (reference sequence). V was pared by 5 bases and J by 5 bases, with 13 bases between. This CDR3 region has 15 residues.

The chain links TRBV23-1 to TRBJ2-2; the D is unclear. TRBV23-1 is recorded as an ORF, its role being uncertain. V was clipped by 6 bases and J by 4 bases, with 9 bases between them. There are 13 residues in the CDR3. The CDR3 sequence: CASRPRSTGELFF. DNA for the CDR3: TGCGCCAGCAGACCCAGGAGCACCGGGGAGCTGTTTTTT.

The V gene is TRBV11-2, the J gene TRBJ2-7; D is uncertain. Trimming took off 3 bases at V and 3 bases at J, with 12 bases between the two ends. There are 14 residues in the CDR3. The germline V gene encodes CDR1 SGHAT and CDR2 FQNNGV. CDR3 sequence reads: CASSFLGRVYEQYF. As DNA, the CDR3 is TGTGCCAGCAGCTTTTTGGGCAGAGTCTACGAGCAGTACTTC. Complete variable domain (other parts from reference TRBV11-2 and TRBJ2-7): EAGVAQSPRYKIIEKRQSVAFWCNPISGHATLYWYQQILGQGPKLLIQFQNNGVVDDSQLPKDRFSAERLKGVDSTLKIQPAKLEDSAVYLCASSFLGRVYEQYFGPGTRLTVT.

This sequence joins TRBV10-3 and TRBJ2-1; no clear D. Germline loops: CDR1 ENHRY, CDR2 SYGVKD. V lost 3 bases and J 2 bases, leaving 8 bases between the germline ends. The CDR3 loop spans 14 amino acids. The CDR3 spells CAISERGTYNEQFF. Written as DNA, the CDR3 is TGTGCCATCAGTGAACGCGGTACCTACAATGAGCAGTTCTTC.

This sequence joins TRBV5-1 and TRBJ2-6, with 8 bases that match TRBD1. CDR3 length: 16 amino acids. Trimming removed 3 bases from V and 2 bases from J; junction bases left unmatched: 4. CDR1 and CDR2 from the germline V gene are SGHRS and YFSETQ. The CDR3 loop is CASSSDRGPGANVLTF. The CDR3 DNA reads TGCGCCAGCAGCTCCGACAGGGGTCCTGGGGCCAACGTCCTGACTTTC.

The chain combines TRBV2 with TRBJ2-1, with TRBD1 matching 7 bases. Germline-derived CDR1 and CDR2 are SNHLY and FYNNEI. V lost 8 bases, J lost 4 bases, and 5 bases stayed unmatched. This CDR3 region has 13 residues. CDR3 residues: CASGTEVYNEQFF. The CDR3 bases are TGTGCCAGCGGGACAGAGGTTTACAATGAGCAGTTCTTC.

This chain connects TRBV29-1 to TRBJ2-1, with 7 bases aligning to TRBD2. The ends lost 5 bases at V and 4 bases at J; junction bases unmatched: 8. This CDR3 comprises 14 residues. In germline, CDR1 is SQVTM, CDR2 ANQGSEA. CDR3 loop: CSVRGLFGYNEQFF. The CDR3 bases are TGCAGCGTTAGGGGACTATTTGGATACAATGAGCAGTTCTTC.

This clonotype was detected a few times. The chain uses TRBV6-5 and TRBJ1-6; D uncertain. Trimming cost V 2 bases and J 9 bases, with 8 bases left between them. The germline gives CDR1 MNHEY, CDR2 SVGAGI. This CDR3 contains 13 residues. The CDR3: CASSYGTSSPLHF. The CDR3 DNA is TGTGCCAGCAGTTACGGTACTAGTTCACCCCTCCACTTT.

The chain carries TRBV5-5 and TRBJ1-2; 9 bases map to TRBD1. Germline V gene data show CDR1 as SGHKS and CDR2 as YYEKEE (reference sequence). CDR3 size: 14 residues. The V and J ends lost 3 bases and 3 bases, in that order; junction bases with no gene match: 3. CDR3 sequence: CASSSRTGDYGYTF. The DNA for the CDR3 is TGTGCCAGCAGCTCCAGGACAGGGGACTATGGCTACACCTTC. Complete variable domain (other parts from reference TRBV5-5 and TRBJ1-2): DAGVTQSPTHLIKTRGQQVTLRCSPISGHKSVSWYQQVLGQGPQFIFQYYEKEERGRGNFPDRFSARQFPNYSSELNVNALLLGDSALYLCASSSRTGDYGYTFGSGTRLTVV.

This rearrangement joins TRBV5-6 to TRBJ2-1, with 8 bases fitting TRBD2. The V and J ends lost 2 bases and 8 bases, in that order; junction bases with no gene match: 3. Germline V gives CDR1 SGHDT, CDR2 YYEEEE. The CDR3 loop spans 13 amino acids. For the CDR3, the DNA is TGTGCCAGCAGCTTAGGAGCGGGAGATGAGCAGTTCTTC. Translation gives CASSLGAGDEQFF.

This chain links TRBV7-3 with TRBJ2-1; D is perhaps TRBD2 (6 bases). Germline lookup yields CDR1 SGHTA and CDR2 FQGTGA. Between the trimmed V and J ends, which lost 0 bases and 3 bases, there was a span of 9 bases. This CDR3 comprises 15 residues. The CDR3 loop reads CASSLTVSGYNEQFF. The CDR3 nucleotides read TGTGCCAGCAGCTTAACCGTTAGCGGCTACAATGAGCAGTTCTTC.

The J gene is TRBJ2-1, the V gene TRBV5-1; D is unclear. V dropped 2 bases and J dropped 5 bases, with 8 bases sitting between them. This CDR3 region has 13 residues. Germline loops: CDR1 SGHRS, CDR2 YFSETQ. The chain's CDR3 is CASSLILDNEQFF. In DNA form, the CDR3 reads TGCGCCAGCAGCTTAATTTTGGACAATGAGCAGTTCTTC.

This clonotype showed up just a few times. The chain uses TRBV5-6 and TRBJ1-1; D gene uncertain. The V gene's germline CDR1 is SGHDT and CDR2 YYEEEE. This CDR3 spans 12 amino acids. V was pared by 4 bases and J by 4 bases, with 8 bases between. The CDR3 sequence: CASSNGGTEAFF. For the CDR3, the DNA is TGTGCCAGCAGCAACGGTGGCACTGAAGCTTTCTTT.

The rearrangement uses TRBV4-1 and TRBJ2-7; D is unresolved. Looked up from germline, CDR1 is MGHRA and CDR2 is YSYEKL. The CDR3 has 15 residues. Trimming took off 1 base at V and 6 bases at J, with 16 bases between the two ends. The CDR3 loop is CASSQAADLSREQYF. Written as DNA, the CDR3 is TGCGCCAGCAGCCAAGCGGCAGACCTCAGTCGCGAGCAGTACTTC.

The gene calls are TRBV10-3 and TRBJ2-2; D remains ambiguous. The CDR3 is 11 residues long. Trimming took 2 bases from V and 6 from J, leaving 1 base between them. Germline loops: CDR1 ENHRY, CDR2 SYGVKD. The CDR3 sequence: CAISEPGELFF. DNA of the CDR3: TGTGCCATCAGTGAGCCCGGGGAGCTGTTTTTT.

The chain links TRBV5-5 to TRBJ2-7; no reliable D call. V dropped 0 bases and J dropped 3 bases, with 7 bases sitting between them. CDR1 and CDR2 (germline): SGHKS, YYEKEE (reference sequence). The CDR3 spans 13 residues. CDR3: CASSLVSLYEQYF. CDR3 DNA sequence: TGTGCCAGCAGCTTGGTCTCGCTCTACGAGCAGTACTTC.

V gene TRBV6-2 or TRBV6-3 combines with J gene TRBJ1-5; D might be TRBD1 (5 bases). CDR3 length: 13 residues. CDR1 and CDR2 from the germline V gene are MNHEY and SVGEGT. V lost 5 bases, J lost 4 bases, and 9 bases lay in between. CDR3 in DNA: TGTGCCAGCAGTCTACAGGAAAATCAGCCCCAGCATTTT. This encodes CASSLQENQPQHF.

The rearrangement joins TRBV4-3 to TRBJ2-1, with D perhaps TRBD1 or TRBD2 (5 bases each). V was cut by 0 bases and J by 0 bases, with 15 bases left in between. From germline, CDR1 is LGHNA and CDR2 YSLEER. CDR3 size: 18 residues. For the CDR3, the DNA is TGCGCCAGCAGCCAAGAGCCCCTCGGGGCGCTCTCCTACAATGAGCAGTTCTTC. Its protein is CASSQEPLGALSYNEQFF.

This clonotype was counted between two and nine times. The V call is TRBV6-1, the J call TRBJ1-1; D is perhaps TRBD1 (6 bases). Trimming removed 7 bases at V and 5 bases at J, with 17 bases between. CDR1 and CDR2 (germline): MNHNS, SASEGT. This CDR3 is 14 amino acids long. The CDR3 DNA follows: TGTGCCAGCAAGACCGAGGGGGGCGCGACTGAAGCTTTCTTT. Translated, it gives CASKTEGGATEAFF.

The chain has TRBV20-1 and TRBJ2-5, with D tentatively TRBD1 (6 bases). V was clipped by 3 bases and J by 4 bases, with 9 bases between them. Germline-derived CDR1 and CDR2 are DFQATT and SNEGSKA (reference sequence). The CDR3 length is 12 residues. Written as DNA, the CDR3 is TGCAGTGCTAGGCTACAGGGAGAGACCCAGTACTTC. Its translation: CSARLQGETQYF.

This clonotype has more than one count but fewer than ten. The chain combines TRBV24-1 with TRBJ1-1; D is unresolved. This CDR3 comprises 13 residues. The V gene lost 0 bases and the J gene lost 5 bases, with 6 bases spanning the gap. In germline, CDR1 is KGHDR, CDR2 SFDVKD. CDR3 in DNA: TGTGCCACCAGTGATTTGGGAGGAACTGAAGCTTTCTTT. Translated, it gives CATSDLGGTEAFF.

This chain uses TRBV11-1 with TRBJ2-1; D unclear. The CDR3 spans 12 residues. Trimming stripped 2 bases from V and 9 bases from J, with 8 bases between. Germline CDR1 SGHAT, CDR2 FQDESV (reference sequence). This CDR3 is CASSLSGVEQFF. In DNA, the CDR3 is TGTGCCAGCAGCTTAAGTGGGGTTGAGCAGTTCTTC.

The chain is built from TRBV19 and TRBJ2-7; TRBD2 is a possible D gene (5 bases). In germline, CDR1 is LNHDA, CDR2 SQIVND (reference sequence). This CDR3 is 12 amino acids long. V lost 6 bases, J lost 2 bases, and 8 bases lay in between. For the CDR3, the DNA is TGTGCCAGTAGCCCCGGGGCCTACGAGCAGTACTTC. It specifies CASSPGAYEQYF.

This clonotype showed up just a few times. The J gene is TRBJ1-1, the V gene TRBV7-3; the match to TRBD1 covers 7 bases. Trimming at V came to 0 bases and at J to 8 bases, leaving 6 bases not matched to a gene. Germline V gives CDR1 SGHTA, CDR2 FQGTGA. The CDR3 contains 14 residues. The CDR3 nucleotides are TGTGCCAGCAGCTTAACGGGGACAGTTCAGGAAGCTTTCTTT. This sequence encodes CASSLTGTVQEAFF.

This chain joins TRBV12-3 or TRBV12-4 and TRBJ2-2; D not resolved. V lost 4 bases to trimming and J lost 3 bases, with 12 bases between them. CDR3 length: 15 residues. CDR3 bases: TGTGCCAGCAGTTCAGATGGCAGACACACCGGGGAGCTGTTTTTT. It is translated as CASSSDGRHTGELFF.

The V and J genes are TRBV28 and TRBJ2-3, with TRBD2 identical over 13 bases. Per the germline V gene, CDR1 is MDHEN and CDR2 is SYDVKM. V shed 4 bases and J 5 bases; nucleotides not matched to a gene: 12. CDR3 length: 18 residues. The CDR3 nucleotides are TGTGCCAGCAGTTCCCCTCGGACTAGCGGGAGTGGGATAGATACGCAGTATTTT. Protein sequence: CASSSPRTSGSGIDTQYF.

This chain joins TRBV18 and TRBJ2-7; D not resolved. The germline V gene has CDR1 KGHSH and CDR2 LQKENI. CDR3 size: 13 residues. V dropped 5 bases and J dropped 7 bases, with 15 bases sitting between them. In DNA form, the CDR3 reads TGTGCCAGCTCATCAGTGGACCTGGGGGAGCAGTACTTC. Its translation: CASSSVDLGEQYF.